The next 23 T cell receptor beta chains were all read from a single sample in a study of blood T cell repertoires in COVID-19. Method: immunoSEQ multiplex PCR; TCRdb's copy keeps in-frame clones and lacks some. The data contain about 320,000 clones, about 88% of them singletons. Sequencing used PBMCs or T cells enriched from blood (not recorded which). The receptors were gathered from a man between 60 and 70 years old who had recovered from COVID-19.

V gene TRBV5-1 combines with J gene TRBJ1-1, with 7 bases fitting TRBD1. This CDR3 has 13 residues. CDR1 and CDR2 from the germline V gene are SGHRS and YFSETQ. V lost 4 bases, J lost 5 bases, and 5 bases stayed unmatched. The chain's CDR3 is CASSLQGVTEAFF. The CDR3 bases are TGCGCCAGCAGCCTTCAGGGGGTTACTGAAGCTTTCTTT.

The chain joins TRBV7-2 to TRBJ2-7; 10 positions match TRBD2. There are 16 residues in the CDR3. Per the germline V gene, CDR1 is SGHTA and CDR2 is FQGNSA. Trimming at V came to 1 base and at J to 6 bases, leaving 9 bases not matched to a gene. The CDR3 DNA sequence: TGTGCCAGCAGCTTAGAAGGGGCTAGCGGGAGCGCCGAGCAGTACTTC. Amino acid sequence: CASSLEGASGSAEQYF.

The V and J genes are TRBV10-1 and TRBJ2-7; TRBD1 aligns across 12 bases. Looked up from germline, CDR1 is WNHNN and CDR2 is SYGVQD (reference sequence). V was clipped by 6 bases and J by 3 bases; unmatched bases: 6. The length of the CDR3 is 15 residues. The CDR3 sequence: CASSRDRGQVYEQYF. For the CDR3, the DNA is TGCGCCAGCAGCCGGGACAGGGGGCAAGTCTACGAGCAGTACTTC.

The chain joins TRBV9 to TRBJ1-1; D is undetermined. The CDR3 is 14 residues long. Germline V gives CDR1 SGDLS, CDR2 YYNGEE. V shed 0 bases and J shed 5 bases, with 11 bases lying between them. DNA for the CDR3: TGTGCCAGCAGCGTAGGGGGAGACAAGACTGAAGCTTTCTTT. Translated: CASSVGGDKTEAFF.

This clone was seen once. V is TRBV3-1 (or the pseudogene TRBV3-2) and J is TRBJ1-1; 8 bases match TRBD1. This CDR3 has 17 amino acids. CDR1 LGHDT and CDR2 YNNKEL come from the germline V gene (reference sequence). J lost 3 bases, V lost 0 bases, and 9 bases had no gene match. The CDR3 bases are TGTGCCAGCAGCCAAGATAGGACAGGGAAGGATCACACTGAAGCTTTCTTT. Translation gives CASSQDRTGKDHTEAFF.

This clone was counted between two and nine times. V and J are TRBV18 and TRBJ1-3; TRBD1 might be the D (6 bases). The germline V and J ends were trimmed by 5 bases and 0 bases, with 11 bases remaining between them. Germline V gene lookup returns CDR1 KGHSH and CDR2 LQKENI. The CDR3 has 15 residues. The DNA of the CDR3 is TGTGCCAGCTCATCAGGGGCCTCCTCTGGAAACACCATATATTTT. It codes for CASSSGASSGNTIYF. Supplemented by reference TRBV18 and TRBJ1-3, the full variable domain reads NAGVMQNPRHLVRRRGQEARLRCSPMKGHSHVYWYRQLPEEGLKFMVYLQKENIIDESGMPKERFSAEFPKEGPSILRIQQVVRGDSAAYFCASSSGASSGNTIYFGEGSWLTVV.

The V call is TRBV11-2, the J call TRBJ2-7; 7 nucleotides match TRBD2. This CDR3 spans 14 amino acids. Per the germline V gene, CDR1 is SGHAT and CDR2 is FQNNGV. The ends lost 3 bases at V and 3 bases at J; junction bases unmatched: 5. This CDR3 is CASSLSGDLYEQYF. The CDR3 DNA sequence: TGTGCCAGCAGCTTGAGCGGGGACCTCTACGAGCAGTACTTC.

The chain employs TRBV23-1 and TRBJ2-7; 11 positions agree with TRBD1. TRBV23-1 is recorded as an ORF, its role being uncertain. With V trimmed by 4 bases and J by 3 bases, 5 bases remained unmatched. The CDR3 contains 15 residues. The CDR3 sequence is CASSRRDRGIYEQYF. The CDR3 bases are TGCGCCAGCAGTCGGCGGGACAGGGGGATCTACGAGCAGTACTTC.

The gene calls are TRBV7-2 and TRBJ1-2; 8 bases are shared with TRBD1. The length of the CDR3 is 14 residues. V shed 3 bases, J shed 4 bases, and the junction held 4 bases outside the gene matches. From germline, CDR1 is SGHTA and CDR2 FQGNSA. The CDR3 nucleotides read TGTGCCAGCAGCTTCGGACAGGGCATCTATGGCTACACCTTC. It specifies CASSFGQGIYGYTF.

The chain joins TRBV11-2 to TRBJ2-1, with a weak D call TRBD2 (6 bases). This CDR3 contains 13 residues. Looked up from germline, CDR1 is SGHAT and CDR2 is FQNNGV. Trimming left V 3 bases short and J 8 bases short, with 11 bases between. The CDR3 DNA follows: TGTGCCAGCAGCTTGAGACTAGAAGATGAGCAGTTCTTC. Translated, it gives CASSLRLEDEQFF.

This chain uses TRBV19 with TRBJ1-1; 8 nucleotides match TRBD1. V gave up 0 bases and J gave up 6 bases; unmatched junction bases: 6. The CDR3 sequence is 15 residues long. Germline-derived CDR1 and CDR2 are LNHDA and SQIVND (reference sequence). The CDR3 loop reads CASSIESGQVAEAFF. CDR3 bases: TGTGCCAGTAGTATAGAGTCGGGACAGGTGGCTGAAGCTTTCTTT.

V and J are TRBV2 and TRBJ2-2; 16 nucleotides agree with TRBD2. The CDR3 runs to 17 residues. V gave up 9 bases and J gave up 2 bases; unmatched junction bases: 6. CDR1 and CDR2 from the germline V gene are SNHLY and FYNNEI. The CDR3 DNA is TGTGCCAGGGAAGGGACTAGCGGGGGGGTCAACACCGGGGAGCTGTTTTTT. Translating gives CAREGTSGGVNTGELFF.

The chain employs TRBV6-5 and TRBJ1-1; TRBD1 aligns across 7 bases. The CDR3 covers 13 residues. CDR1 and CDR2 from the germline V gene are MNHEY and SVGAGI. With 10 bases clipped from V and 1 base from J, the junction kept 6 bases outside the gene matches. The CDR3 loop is CATGTVRNTEAFF. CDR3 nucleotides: TGTGCCACCGGGACAGTCCGGAACACTGAAGCTTTCTTT.

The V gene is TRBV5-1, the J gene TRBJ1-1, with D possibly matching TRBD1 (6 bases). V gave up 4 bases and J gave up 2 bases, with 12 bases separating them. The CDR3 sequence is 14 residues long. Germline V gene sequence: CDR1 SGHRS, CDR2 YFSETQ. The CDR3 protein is CASSRQVQNTEAFF. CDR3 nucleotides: TGCGCCAGCAGCCGACAGGTCCAAAACACTGAAGCTTTCTTT.

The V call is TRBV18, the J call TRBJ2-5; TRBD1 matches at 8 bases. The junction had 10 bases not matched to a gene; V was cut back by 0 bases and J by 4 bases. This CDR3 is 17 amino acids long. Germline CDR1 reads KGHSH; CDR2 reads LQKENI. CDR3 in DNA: TGTGCCAGCTCACCACCGGAAAACAGGGGGTCTTTAGAGACCCAGTACTTC. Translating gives CASSPPENRGSLETQYF.

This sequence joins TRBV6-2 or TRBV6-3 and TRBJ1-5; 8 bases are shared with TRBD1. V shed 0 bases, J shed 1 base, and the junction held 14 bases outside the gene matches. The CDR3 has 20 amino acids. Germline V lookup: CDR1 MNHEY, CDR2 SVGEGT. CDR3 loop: CASSYSVYRGNDLSNQPQHF. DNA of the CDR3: TGTGCCAGCAGTTACTCCGTCTACAGGGGGAACGATTTGAGCAATCAGCCCCAGCATTTT.

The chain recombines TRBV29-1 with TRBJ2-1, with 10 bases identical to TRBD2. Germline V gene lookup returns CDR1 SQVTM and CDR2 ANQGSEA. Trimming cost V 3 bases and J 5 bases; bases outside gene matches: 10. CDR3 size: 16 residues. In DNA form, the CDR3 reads TGCAGCGTTGAGAAGGCTAGCGGGAGAGTGGACAATGAGCAGTTCTTC. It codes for CSVEKASGRVDNEQFF.

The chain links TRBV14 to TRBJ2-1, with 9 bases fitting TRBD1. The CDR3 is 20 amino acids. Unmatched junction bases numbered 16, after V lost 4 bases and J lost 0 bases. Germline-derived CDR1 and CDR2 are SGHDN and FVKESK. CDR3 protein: CASSPRYRDRATSSYNEQFF. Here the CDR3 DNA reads TGTGCCAGCAGCCCGCGATACCGGGACAGGGCAACTAGCTCCTACAATGAGCAGTTCTTC.

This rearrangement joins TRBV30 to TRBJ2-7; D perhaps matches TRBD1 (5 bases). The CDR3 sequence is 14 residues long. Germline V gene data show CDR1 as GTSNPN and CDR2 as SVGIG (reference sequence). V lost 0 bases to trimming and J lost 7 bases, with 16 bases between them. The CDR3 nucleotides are TGTGCCTGGAGTGTAGCCAGGGTAGTCGTGGAGCAGTACTTC. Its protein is CAWSVARVVVEQYF.

The CDR3 coding sequence is TGCGCCAGCAGCTTGTGGGCCGGACAGGGTATTAATTCACCCCTCCACTTT. Translation: CASSLWAGQGINSPLHF. This rearrangement joins TRBV5-1 to TRBJ1-6, with TRBD1 identical over 8 bases. The length of the CDR3 is 17 residues. Germline trimming cut 1 base from V and 6 bases from J; bases unmatched to any gene: 9. Germline V gene data show CDR1 as SGHRS and CDR2 as YFSETQ. Filled out from reference TRBV5-1 and TRBJ1-6, the complete variable domain reads KAGVTQTPRYLIKTRGQQVTLSCSPISGHRSVSWYQQTPGQGLQFLFEYFSETQRNKGNFPGRFSGRQFSNSRSEMNVSTLELGDSALYLCASSLWAGQGINSPLHFGNGTRLTVT.

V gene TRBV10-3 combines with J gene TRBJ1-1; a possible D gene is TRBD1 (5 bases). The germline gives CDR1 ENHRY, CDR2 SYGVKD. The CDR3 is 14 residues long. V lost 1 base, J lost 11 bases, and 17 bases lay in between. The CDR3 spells CAISEWGLSKVAFF. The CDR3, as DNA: TGTGCCATCAGTGAGTGGGGCCTCTCAAAGGTCGCTTTCTTT.

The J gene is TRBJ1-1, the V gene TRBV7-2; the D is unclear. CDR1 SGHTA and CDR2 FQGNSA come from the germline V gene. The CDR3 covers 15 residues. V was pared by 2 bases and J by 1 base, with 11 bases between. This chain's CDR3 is CASSLWNSGNTEAFF. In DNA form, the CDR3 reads TGTGCCAGCAGCTTATGGAACAGTGGGAACACTGAAGCTTTCTTT.

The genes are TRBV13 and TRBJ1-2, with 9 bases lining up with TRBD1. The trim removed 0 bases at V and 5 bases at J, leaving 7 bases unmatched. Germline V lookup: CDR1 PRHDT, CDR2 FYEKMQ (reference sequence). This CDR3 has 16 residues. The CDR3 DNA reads TGTGCCAGCAGCTTAGGGGGACAGGGCCGTGGGTATGGCTACACCTTC. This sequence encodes CASSLGGQGRGYGYTF.